The 24 T cell receptor beta chains given below trace back to one sample, sequenced in a study of shared clonotypes between healthy human individuals. Using immunoSEQ multiplex PCR, the repertoire was profiled, and TCRdb retains in-frame clones only, with some absent. This sample has approximately 1,000,000 clones, with roughly 77% found just once. The sequenced sample consisted of memory CD4+ T cells from PBMCs. This sample's subset: CD45RA-negative fraction. The receptors were sampled from a man younger than 35 in good health. Some clones in this sample may be carry-over from other donors' samples.

This clone was seen once. This chain links TRBV28 with TRBJ2-1; tentative D call: TRBD1 (6 bases). The CDR3 has 13 residues. The V gene's germline CDR1 is MDHEN and CDR2 SYDVKM. The V and J ends lost 8 bases and 7 bases respectively, with 15 bases between them. The CDR3 sequence: CASLRTARNEQFF. In nucleotides, the CDR3 is TGTGCCAGCCTAAGGACAGCCCGGAATGAGCAGTTCTTC. Combining the CDR3 with reference TRBV28 and TRBJ2-1 gives the whole variable domain DVKVTQSSRYLVKRTGEKVFLECVQDMDHENMFWYRQDPGLGLRLIYFSYDVKMKEKGDIPEGYSVSREKKERFSLILESASTNQTSMYLCASLRTARNEQFFGPGTRLTVL.

The V gene is TRBV11-2, the J gene TRBJ1-2; a weak D match, TRBD1 (6 bases). Trimming cost V 0 bases and J 3 bases, with 11 bases left between them. The CDR3 runs 15 residues. Germline assignment: CDR1 SGHAT and CDR2 FQNNGV. CDR3 in amino acids: CASSLDTGRDYGYTF. For the CDR3, the DNA is TGTGCCAGCAGCTTAGATACAGGGCGGGACTATGGCTACACCTTC.

The rearrangement uses TRBV9 and TRBJ2-1; D not resolved. The V and J ends lost 0 bases and 1 base respectively, with 8 bases between them. The CDR3 has 15 amino acids. The germline V gene encodes CDR1 SGDLS and CDR2 YYNGEE. The CDR3 here is CASSVEGRSYNEQFF. The CDR3 region has the DNA TGTGCCAGCAGCGTAGAAGGGCGGTCCTACAATGAGCAGTTCTTC.

Points on this clone: Additional DNA sequences in this sample encode the identical CDR3. V is TRBV19 and J is TRBJ1-1; 8 bases align to TRBD1. CDR1 is LNHDA, CDR2 SQIVND, per germline (reference sequence). V shed 4 bases, J shed 0 bases, and the junction held 1 base outside the gene matches. This CDR3 is built from 14 residues. The CDR3 is CASSKTGVNTEAFF. The CDR3 coding sequence is TGTGCCAGTAGTAAGACAGGGGTGAACACTGAAGCTTTCTTT. The entire variable domain, with the rest obtained from reference TRBV19 and TRBJ1-1, is as follows: DGGITQSPKYLFRKEGQNVTLSCEQNLNHDAMYWYRQDPGQGLRLIYYSQIVNDFQKGDIAEGYSVSREKKESFPLTVTSAQKNPTAFYLCASSKTGVNTEAFFGQGTRLTVV.

A note on this clone: This sample also contains other DNA sequences that code for the same CDR3. The chain uses TRBV9 and TRBJ2-2; 9 bases align to TRBD2. The CDR3 has 16 residues. Germline V gene sequence: CDR1 SGDLS, CDR2 YYNGEE. Losses at the gene ends were 4 bases for V and 6 bases for J; bases not matched to a gene: 10. The CDR3 bases are TGTGCCAGCAGCCCAAGGGGTAGCGGGAGTCCCGGGGAGCTGTTTTTT. Its translation is CASSPRGSGSPGELFF. The complete variable domain, with remaining parts taken from reference TRBV9 and TRBJ2-2, reads DSGVTQTPKHLITATGQRVTLRCSPRSGDLSVYWYQQSLDQGLQFLIQYYNGEERAKGNILERFSAQQFPDLHSELNLSSLELGDSALYFCASSPRGSGSPGELFFGEGSRLTVL.

The J gene is TRBJ2-1, the V gene TRBV29-1; no clear D. This CDR3 region has 13 residues. The germline V gene encodes CDR1 SQVTM and CDR2 ANQGSEA. Trimming stripped 8 bases from V and 0 bases from J, with 11 bases between. Here the CDR3 DNA reads TGCAGCCATGATTTTAGCTCCTACAATGAGCAGTTCTTC. This codes for CSHDFSSYNEQFF.

This chain's CDR3 is CASSLRQGASGYTF. In DNA form, the CDR3 reads TGTGCCAGCAGCCTAAGACAGGGGGCGAGTGGCTACACCTTC. The chain links TRBV27 to TRBJ1-2, with 10 bases that match TRBD1. CDR1 and CDR2 (germline): MNHEY, SMNVEV (reference sequence). The trim removed 6 bases at V and 7 bases at J, leaving 8 bases unmatched. CDR3 size: 14 residues.

The rearrangement links TRBV7-3 to TRBJ2-3; tentative D call: TRBD2 (5 bases). The CDR3 is 16 residues long. Germline V gene lookup returns CDR1 SGHTA and CDR2 FQGTGA. Deletions cut 5 bases from V and 2 bases from J, with 17 bases between. CDR3 sequence reads: CASSRKGPGNTDTQYF. In DNA form, the CDR3 reads TGTGCCAGCAGCAGAAAAGGCCCCGGGAACACAGATACGCAGTATTTT. The entire variable domain, with the rest obtained from reference TRBV7-3 and TRBJ2-3, is as follows: GAGVSQTPSNKVTEKGKYVELRCDPISGHTALYWYRQSLGQGPEFLIYFQGTGAADDSGLPNDRFFAVRPEGSVSTLKIQRTERGDSAVYLCASSRKGPGNTDTQYFGPGTRLTVL.

The chain is built from TRBV27 and TRBJ2-7; 8 bases agree with TRBD2. This CDR3 region has 15 residues. Germline V lookup: CDR1 MNHEY, CDR2 SMNVEV (reference sequence). Germline trimming cut 6 bases from V and 0 bases from J; bases unmatched to any gene: 7. The DNA of the CDR3 is TGTGCCAGCAGGGCCTCGGGAGGGGGCTCCTACGAGCAGTACTTC. It is translated as CASRASGGGSYEQYF.

V and J are TRBV18 and TRBJ1-3, with D hard to call. V was trimmed by 3 bases and J by 7 bases, leaving 13 bases between them. Germline loops: CDR1 KGHSH, CDR2 LQKENI. The CDR3 covers 14 residues. For the CDR3, the DNA is TGTGCCAGCTCACCGACGGGAAGGGATAACACCATATATTTT. It codes for CASSPTGRDNTIYF.

V is TRBV28 and J is TRBJ2-1; possible D gene TRBD2, 6 bases. The V end was cut by 9 bases, the J end by 2 bases, with 17 bases between. This CDR3 region has 15 residues. CDR1 and CDR2 (germline): MDHEN, SYDVKM. The CDR3 sequence is CASRGERLTYNEQFF. The CDR3 DNA sequence: TGTGCCAGTCGCGGGGAGCGGTTGACCTACAATGAGCAGTTCTTC.

The chain is built from TRBV28 and TRBJ2-3, with unresolved D. The CDR3 is made up of 13 amino acids. From germline, CDR1 is MDHEN and CDR2 SYDVKM. Between the trimmed V and J ends, which lost 5 bases and 6 bases, there was a span of 12 bases. This CDR3 reads CASSPRLGDTQYF. Here the CDR3 DNA reads TGTGCCAGCAGTCCACGTCTCGGGGATACGCAGTATTTT.

This sequence joins TRBV15 and TRBJ2-3; perhaps D is TRBD1 or TRBD2 (5 bases each). Looked up from germline, CDR1 is LNHNV and CDR2 is YYDKDF (reference sequence). This CDR3 is built from 18 residues. V was cut by 5 bases and J by 1 base, with 22 bases left in between. CDR3 sequence: CATSRRSGTPRGTDTQYF. In DNA form, the CDR3 reads TGTGCCACCAGCCGCCGATCCGGGACGCCTCGTGGCACAGATACGCAGTATTTT.

The genes are TRBV5-6 and TRBJ2-5; no definite D call. The V gene's germline CDR1 is SGHDT and CDR2 YYEEEE. The CDR3 totals 12 residues. Trimming cost V 6 bases and J 1 base, with 7 bases left between them. CDR3 sequence (DNA): TGTGCCAGCAATGTCCTCCAAGAGACCCAGTACTTC. The encoded protein is CASNVLQETQYF.

J is TRBJ2-2 and V is TRBV6-1; TRBD2 is a possible D gene (6 bases). Trimming took 5 bases from V and 7 from J, leaving 14 bases between them. The CDR3 is 14 amino acids. CDR1 and CDR2 (germline): MNHNS, SASEGT. As DNA, the CDR3 is TGTGCCAGCAGTATCGGGCCGGAGGGCGGGGAGCTGTTTTTT. This translates into CASSIGPEGGELFF.

The genes are TRBV7-9 and TRBJ2-4; 16 bases are shared with TRBD2. V shed 4 bases, J shed 8 bases, and the junction held 5 bases outside the gene matches. The CDR3 is 16 amino acids. CDR1 is SEHNR, CDR2 FQNEAQ, per germline (reference sequence). The CDR3 nucleotides read TGTGCCAGCAGCTCGGGACTAGCGGGAGGGGAGTACATTCAGTACTTC. Translated: CASSSGLAGGEYIQYF.

The V gene is TRBV10-2, the J gene TRBJ2-1; D possibly corresponds to TRBD2 (6 bases). The CDR3 sequence is 17 residues long. Trimming removed 4 bases at V and 4 bases at J, with 20 bases between. Per the germline V gene, CDR1 is WSHSY and CDR2 is SAAADI. Here the CDR3 DNA reads TGCGCCAGCAGTGGGTCGATCAGCGGGTGGGGTTACAATGAGCAGTTCTTC. Translating it yields CASSGSISGWGYNEQFF.

This chain connects TRBV7-7 to TRBJ1-4; D is unclear. Germline CDR1 is SSHAT and CDR2 is FNYEAQ (reference sequence). The CDR3 sequence is 13 residues long. V shed 9 bases and J shed 0 bases, with 8 bases lying between them. The CDR3 sequence is CARRAATNEKLFF. CDR3 DNA sequence: TGTGCCAGGAGAGCCGCAACTAATGAAAAACTGTTTTTT.

The gene calls are TRBV5-1 and TRBJ2-7; D ambiguous. V shed 0 bases and J shed 2 bases, with 9 bases lying between them. The germline CDR1 and CDR2 sequences are SGHRS and YFSETQ. This CDR3 has 14 residues. CDR3 sequence (DNA): TGCGCCAGCAGCTTGGATCCGACGGCCTACGAGCAGTACTTC. Translating it yields CASSLDPTAYEQYF.

This clone was recorded only once. DNA of the CDR3: TGCGCCAGCAGCCAAGGACAGATCACCGGGGAGCTGTTTTTT. Protein sequence: CASSQGQITGELFF. The chain couples TRBV4-1 to TRBJ2-2; D might be TRBD1 (5 bases). Germline V gene data show CDR1 as MGHRA and CDR2 as YSYEKL. Trimming pared 1 base from V and 4 bases from J, leaving 7 bases between. This CDR3 has 14 amino acids.

V usage is TRBV11-3 and J usage is TRBJ2-6; D not certain. CDR1 is SGHNT, CDR2 YENEEA, per germline. This CDR3 is 14 amino acids long. Trimming pared 5 bases from V and 1 base from J, leaving 6 bases between. In DNA, the CDR3 is TGTGCCAGCAGCCCCGGGTCTGGGGCCAACGTCCTGACTTTC. Its protein is CASSPGSGANVLTF.

This chain joins TRBV7-2 and TRBJ2-7; D is undetermined. The germline CDR1 and CDR2 sequences are SGHTA and FQGNSA. The CDR3 consists of 15 residues. V was trimmed by 0 bases and J by 2 bases, leaving 11 bases between them. CDR3 residues: CASSLAFGQTYEQYF. CDR3 coding DNA: TGTGCCAGCAGCTTAGCCTTTGGGCAGACCTACGAGCAGTACTTC.

The chain links TRBV19 to TRBJ2-7; tentative D call: TRBD2 (5 bases). With 5 bases removed from V and 2 bases from J, the gap between germline ends came to 13 bases. The CDR3 length is 14 residues. Germline assignment: CDR1 LNHDA and CDR2 SQIVND (reference sequence). This CDR3 is CASSARTGTYEQYF. DNA of the CDR3: TGTGCCAGTAGTGCCAGGACCGGGACCTACGAGCAGTACTTC.

This clone has just one count. V gene TRBV6-6 combines with J gene TRBJ2-5; maybe TRBD1 (5 bases). Germline V gene sequence: CDR1 MNHNY, CDR2 SVGAGI (reference sequence). The germline V and J ends were trimmed by 6 bases and 6 bases, with 17 bases remaining between them. There are 14 residues in the CDR3. The CDR3 is CASRPAQGSKTQYF. The CDR3 coding sequence is TGTGCCAGCAGACCCGCCCAGGGTTCGAAGACCCAGTACTTC.